This T cell receptor beta chain was captured by sequencing in a study of graft-versus-host responses after intestinal transplantation. This clone was seen a single time. The antigen is unknown. Assay: immunoSEQ multiplex PCR; the TCRdb copy retains only in-frame clones and omits some. The table records 84,000 or so clones, 87% of them present only once. The sample was unstimulated CD8+ T cells sorted from spleen or lymph node cells, taken before transplant. This receptor was identified in a human donor who was the organ donor for an intestinal transplant.

For the CDR3, the DNA is TGTGCCAGCAGCGGACGGGGGGGCTCCTACAATGAGCAGTTCTTC. This gives the protein CASSGRGGSYNEQFF. The chain carries TRBV2 and TRBJ2-1; TRBD2 aligns across 8 bases. This CDR3 region has 15 residues. Germline trimming cut 6 bases from V and 0 bases from J; bases unmatched to any gene: 4. Germline lookup yields CDR1 SNHLY and CDR2 FYNNEI.